Reported below is one TCR beta chain. Its target is unknown. A far bigger clonotype differs at one base, so this is likely a read error. This sample was taken from a study of read filtering for tumor transcriptome and immune sequencing. About the research overall: By R-ISS, stages I, II and III held roughly 8, 16 and 7 patients. DNase treatment preceded whole-transcriptome library preparation. Per sample, TCR-region reads ranged about 4 to 11 million by IR-seq, roughly 80 to 1,300 by RNA-seq.

Germline V gene data show CDR1 as SGHAT and CDR2 as FQNNGV. There are 16 residues in the CDR3. General study results and limits: IR-seq captured clonotypes deeper and more reliably than RNA-seq.

Molecular barcoded adaptors covering alpha/delta and beta/gamma chains were used on about 390 ng RNA. From the reads, TCRdb called clonotypes with MiXCR, one entry per CDR3 protein. Of 40,000 or so distinct CDR3 sequences in the sample, about 13% were seen once. The origin of this receptor is a donor over 35 with multiple myeloma. The specimen was a population of CD138-negative cells sorted from bone marrow. The chain links TRBV11-2 to TRBJ2-3; 8 nucleotides align to TRBD2. The CDR3 loop reads CANSLRTSQITDTQYF. CDR3 nucleotide sequence: TGTGCCAACAGCTTACGGACTAGCCAAATCACAGATACGCAGTATTTT.